This T cell receptor (beta chain) was retrieved from a study of T cell responses to AZD1222 COVID-19 vaccine. This CDR3 has 15 amino acids. Germline V lookup: CDR1 SNHLY, CDR2 FYNNEI. The ends lost 6 bases at V and 6 bases at J; junction bases unmatched: 5. Produced via immunoSEQ multiplex PCR; TCRdb's table is partial and in-frame only. There are about 57,000 clones in the sample; about 90% occur only once, and over 15% lies in the top ten. This clone has only a few counts. The chain carries TRBV2 and TRBJ2-2, with TRBD2 matching 12 bases. This sequence was found in an adult in good health. Sequencing used peripheral blood, obtained on day 0 of AZD1222 vaccination. The CDR3 nucleotides read TGTGCCAGCAGCGAGCTAGCGGGAGGGCCCGGGGAGCTGTTTTTT. Translated, it gives CASSELAGGPGELFF.